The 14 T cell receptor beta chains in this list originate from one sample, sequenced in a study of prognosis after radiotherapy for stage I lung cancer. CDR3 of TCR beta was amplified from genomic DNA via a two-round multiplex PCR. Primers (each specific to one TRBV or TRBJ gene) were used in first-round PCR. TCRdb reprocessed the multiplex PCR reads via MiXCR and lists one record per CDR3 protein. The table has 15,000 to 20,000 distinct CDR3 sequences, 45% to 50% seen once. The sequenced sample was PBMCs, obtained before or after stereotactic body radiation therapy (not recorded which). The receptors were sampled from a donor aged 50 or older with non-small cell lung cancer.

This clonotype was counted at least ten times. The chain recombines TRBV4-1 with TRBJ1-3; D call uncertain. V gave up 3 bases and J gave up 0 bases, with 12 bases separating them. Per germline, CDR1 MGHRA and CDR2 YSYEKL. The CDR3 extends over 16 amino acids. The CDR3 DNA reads TGCGCCAGCAGCCAGCACCAGCCGGGCTCTGGAAACACCATATATTTT. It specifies CASSQHQPGSGNTIYF.

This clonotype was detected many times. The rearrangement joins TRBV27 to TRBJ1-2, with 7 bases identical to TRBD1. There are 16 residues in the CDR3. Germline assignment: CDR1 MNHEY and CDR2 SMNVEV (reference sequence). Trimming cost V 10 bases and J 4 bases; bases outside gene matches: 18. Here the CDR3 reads CATLRNDRVPAYGYTF. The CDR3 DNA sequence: TGTGCCACGCTACGAAACGACAGGGTCCCCGCCTATGGCTACACCTTC.

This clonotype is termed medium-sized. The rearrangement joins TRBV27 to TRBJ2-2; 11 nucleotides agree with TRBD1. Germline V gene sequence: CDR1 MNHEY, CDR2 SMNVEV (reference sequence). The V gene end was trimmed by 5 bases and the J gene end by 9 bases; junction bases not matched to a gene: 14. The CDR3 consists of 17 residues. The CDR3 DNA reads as TGTGCCAGCAGTCCGCCGTTTTGGACAGGGGGCTTCCGGGAGCTGTTTTTT. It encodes CASSPPFWTGGFRELFF.

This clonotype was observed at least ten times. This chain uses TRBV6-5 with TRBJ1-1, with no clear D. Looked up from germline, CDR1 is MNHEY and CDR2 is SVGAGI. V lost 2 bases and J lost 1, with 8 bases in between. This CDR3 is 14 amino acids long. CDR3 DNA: TGTGCCAGCAGTTACAGACAACAGAACACTGAAGCTTTCTTT. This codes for CASSYRQQNTEAFF.

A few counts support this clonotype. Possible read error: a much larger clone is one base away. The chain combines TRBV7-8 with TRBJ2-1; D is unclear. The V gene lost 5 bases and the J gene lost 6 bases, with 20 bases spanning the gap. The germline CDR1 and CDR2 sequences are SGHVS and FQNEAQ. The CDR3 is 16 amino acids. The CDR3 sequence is CASSTELTRSANEQFF. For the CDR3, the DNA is TGTGCCAGCAGCACGGAGTTGACTCGGAGCGCCAATGAGCAGTTCTTC.

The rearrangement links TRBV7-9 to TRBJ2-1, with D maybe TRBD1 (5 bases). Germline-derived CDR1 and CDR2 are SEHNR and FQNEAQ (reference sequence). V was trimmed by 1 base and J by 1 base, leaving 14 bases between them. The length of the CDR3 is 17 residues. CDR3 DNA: TGTGCCAGCAGCTTAGTTGTGGGGCTCTGGTCCTACAATGAGCAGTTCTTC. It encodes CASSLVVGLWSYNEQFF.

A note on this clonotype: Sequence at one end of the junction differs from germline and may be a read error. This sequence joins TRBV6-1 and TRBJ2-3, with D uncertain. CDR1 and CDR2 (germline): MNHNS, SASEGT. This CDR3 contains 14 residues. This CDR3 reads CASSEMTSTDTQYF. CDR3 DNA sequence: TGTGCTAGCAGTGAAATGACTAGCACAGATACGCAGTATTTT.

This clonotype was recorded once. As DNA, the CDR3 is TGTGCCAGCAGCTTAAGGGACAGCACAGATACGCAGTATTTT. Its protein product is CASSLRDSTDTQYF. The chain employs TRBV11-2 and TRBJ2-3, with D perhaps TRBD1 or TRBD2 (5 bases each). Germline V gene sequence: CDR1 SGHAT, CDR2 FQNNGV. The CDR3 runs to 14 residues. V gave up 2 bases and J gave up 0 bases, with 6 bases separating them.

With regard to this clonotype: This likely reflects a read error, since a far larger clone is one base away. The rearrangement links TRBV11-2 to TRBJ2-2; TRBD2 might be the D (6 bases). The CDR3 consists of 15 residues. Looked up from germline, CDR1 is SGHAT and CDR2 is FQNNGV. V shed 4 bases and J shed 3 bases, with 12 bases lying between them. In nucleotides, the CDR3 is TGTGCCAGCAGCTCCGGCCCGGGGGACACCGGGGAGCTGTTTTTT. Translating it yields CASSSGPGDTGELFF.

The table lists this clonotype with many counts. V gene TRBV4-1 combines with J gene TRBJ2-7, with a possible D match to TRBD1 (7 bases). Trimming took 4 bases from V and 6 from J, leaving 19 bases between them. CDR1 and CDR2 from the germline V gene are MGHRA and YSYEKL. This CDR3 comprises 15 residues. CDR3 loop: CASSLQEGAVGEQYF. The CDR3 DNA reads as TGCGCCAGCAGCCTCCAGGAGGGGGCTGTTGGCGAGCAGTACTTC.

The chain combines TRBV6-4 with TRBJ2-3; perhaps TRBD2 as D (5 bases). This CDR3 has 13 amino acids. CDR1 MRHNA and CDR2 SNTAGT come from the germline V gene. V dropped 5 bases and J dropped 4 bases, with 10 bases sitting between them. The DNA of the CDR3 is TGTGCCAGCAGTTATGAGGGATCAGATACGCAGTATTTT. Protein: CASSYEGSDTQYF.

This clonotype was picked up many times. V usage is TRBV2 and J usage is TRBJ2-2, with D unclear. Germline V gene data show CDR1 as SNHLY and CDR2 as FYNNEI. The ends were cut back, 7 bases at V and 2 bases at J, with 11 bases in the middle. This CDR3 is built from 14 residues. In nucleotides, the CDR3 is TGTGCCAGCACTAAGGGCACAAACACCGGGGAGCTGTTTTTT. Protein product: CASTKGTNTGELFF.

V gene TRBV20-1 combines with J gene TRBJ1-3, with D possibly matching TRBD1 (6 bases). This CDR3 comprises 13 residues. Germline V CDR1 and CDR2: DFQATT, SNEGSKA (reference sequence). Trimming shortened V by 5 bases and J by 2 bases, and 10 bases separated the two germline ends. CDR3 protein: CSAHTGPGNTIYF. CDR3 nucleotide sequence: TGCAGTGCTCATACAGGGCCTGGAAACACCATATATTTT.

The CDR3 bases are TGTGCCAGTTACAGTGGCGATCAGCCCCAGCATTTT. This sequence encodes CASYSGDQPQHF. The chain uses TRBV19 and TRBJ1-5, with no clear D. The germline V gene has CDR1 LNHDA and CDR2 SQIVND (reference sequence). There are 12 residues in the CDR3. Trimming removed 8 bases from V and 5 bases from J, with 10 bases in between. The variable domain in full, with the rest retrieved from reference TRBV19 and TRBJ1-5, is DGGITQSPKYLFRKEGQNVTLSCEQNLNHDAMYWYRQDPGQGLRLIYYSQIVNDFQKGDIAEGYSVSREKKESFPLTVTSAQKNPTAFYLCASYSGDQPQHFGDGTRLSIL.